A single sample is the source of the 21 T cell receptor beta chains below, sequenced in a study of T cells in Graves' hyperthyroidism and ophthalmopathy. What was amplified from RNA transcripts were TCR beta CDR3 regions. Carried out on the TCR CDR3, a first-round RT-PCR used the HTBI primer set. TCRdb fed the multiplex PCR reads into MiXCR, producing one record per CDR3 protein. The table shows around 280,000 distinct CDR3 sequences, with 10% to 15% occurring only once. The source material was blood. The receptors come from a woman in her twenties or thirties with Graves' hyperthyroidism that later progressed to Graves' ophthalmopathy.

This clonotype was seen many times. This chain's CDR3 is CASSSDYTDTQYF. The CDR3 DNA reads TGTGCCAGCAGTTCGGATTACACAGATACGCAGTATTTT. This chain links TRBV27 with TRBJ2-3; D remains unclear. V lost 4 bases and J lost 2, with 7 bases in between. The CDR3 runs to 13 residues. CDR1 is MNHEY, CDR2 SMNVEV, per germline (reference sequence).

This clonotype came up a few times. This rearrangement joins TRBV20-1 to TRBJ1-5; a possible D gene is TRBD1 (5 bases). V was trimmed by 3 bases and J by 0 bases, leaving 12 bases between them. From germline, CDR1 is DFQATT and CDR2 SNEGSKA (reference sequence). This CDR3 has 15 residues. The CDR3 region has the DNA TGCAGTGCTAGGAGGGACGGCTATAGCAATCAGCCCCAGCATTTT. Encoded protein: CSARRDGYSNQPQHF.

This clonotype has at least ten counts. The V gene is TRBV20-1, the J gene TRBJ2-7; no definite D call. The germline CDR1 and CDR2 sequences are DFQATT and SNEGSKA (reference sequence). CDR3 size: 10 residues. The ends were cut back, 4 bases at V and 4 bases at J, with 5 bases in the middle. DNA for the CDR3: TGCAGTGCTAATACATACGAGCAGTACTTC. Translating gives CSANTYEQYF.

This clonotype has only a few counts. The chain uses TRBV18 and TRBJ2-5; D might be TRBD1 (5 bases). The CDR3 runs to 15 residues. V was shortened by 1 base and J by 2 bases, with 11 bases between the two germline ends. Germline V gene data show CDR1 as KGHSH and CDR2 as LQKENI. CDR3 coding DNA: TGTGCCAGCTCACCACAGGTACAGGCACAAGAGACCCAGTACTTC. Its protein product is CASSPQVQAQETQYF.

This clonotype was counted ten times or more. This sequence joins TRBV6-5 and TRBJ2-5; 8 bases align to TRBD2. Looked up from germline, CDR1 is MNHEY and CDR2 is SVGAGI. The CDR3 consists of 14 residues. Trimming cost V 2 bases and J 5 bases; bases outside gene matches: 4. CDR3 DNA sequence: TGTGCCAGCAGTTACAACGGGAGGGGGGAGACCCAGTACTTC. Amino acids: CASSYNGRGETQYF.

This clonotype occurred many times. This chain links TRBV30 with TRBJ2-1, with 8 bases fitting TRBD2. The CDR3 runs to 15 residues. With V trimmed by 1 base and J by 6 bases, 8 bases remained unmatched. The germline V gene has CDR1 GTSNPN and CDR2 SVGIG (reference sequence). The CDR3 nucleotides read TGTGCCTGGAGTGGCCTCGGGGGGGCGGGCAATGAGCAGTTCTTC. It codes for CAWSGLGGAGNEQFF. Combining the CDR3 with reference TRBV30 and TRBJ2-1 gives the whole variable domain SQTIHQWPATLVQPVGSPLSLECTVEGTSNPNLYWYRQAAGRGLQLLFYSVGIGQISSEVPQNLSASRPQDRQFILSSKKLLLSDSGFYLCAWSGLGGAGNEQFFGPGTRLTVL.

Ten or more counts support this clonotype. V and J are TRBV7-9 and TRBJ1-1; D gene ambiguous. Germline V gives CDR1 SEHNR, CDR2 FQNEAQ (reference sequence). This CDR3 spans 17 amino acids. V lost 1 base, J lost 6 bases, and 21 bases lay in between. The CDR3 is CASSLVSFPTWIPEAFF. The CDR3, as DNA: TGTGCCAGCAGCTTAGTCTCTTTCCCTACCTGGATCCCTGAAGCTTTCTTT.

This clonotype was detected ten times or more. This sequence joins TRBV7-9 and TRBJ2-3, with D possibly matching TRBD2 (6 bases). Germline CDR1 SEHNR, CDR2 FQNEAQ (reference sequence). V was cut by 8 bases and J by 5 bases, with 20 bases left in between. This CDR3 region has 15 residues. CDR3 protein: CASLSVREHRDTQYF. The CDR3 nucleotides are TGTGCCAGCCTGTCCGTTCGGGAGCATCGAGATACGCAGTATTTT.

This chain links TRBV4-1 with TRBJ2-7, with D perhaps TRBD1 (6 bases). The germline V and J ends were trimmed by 5 bases and 5 bases, with 16 bases remaining between them. The CDR3 has 14 amino acids. The germline CDR1 and CDR2 sequences are MGHRA and YSYEKL. The CDR3 is CASSSPGAGDEQYF. The CDR3 nucleotides are TGCGCCAGCAGCTCCCCAGGGGCCGGGGACGAGCAGTACTTC.

This clonotype was found a few times. This chain links TRBV29-1 with TRBJ2-1, with a tentative D call TRBD2 (6 bases). V was pared by 3 bases and J by 2 bases, with 14 bases between. The germline V gene has CDR1 SQVTM and CDR2 ANQGSEA. The CDR3 contains 15 residues. CDR3 nucleotide sequence: TGCAGCGTTGAGGGAGAGGCGGGAACCTACAATGAGCAGTTCTTC. This translates into CSVEGEAGTYNEQFF.

The sample holds many counts of this clonotype. The rearrangement uses TRBV28 and TRBJ2-5; D is uncertain. Deletions cut 6 bases from V and 2 bases from J, with 13 bases between. Germline CDR1 reads MDHEN; CDR2 reads SYDVKM. This CDR3 contains 14 residues. The CDR3 spells CASSLHQEQETQYF. The DNA for the CDR3 is TGTGCCAGCAGCCTACATCAGGAACAAGAGACCCAGTACTTC.

This clonotype was counted ten times or more. The chain links TRBV7-2 to TRBJ2-1, with TRBD2 matching 7 bases. The length of the CDR3 is 16 residues. Germline loops: CDR1 SGHTA, CDR2 FQGNSA. The trim removed 5 bases at V and 7 bases at J, leaving 14 bases unmatched. Written as DNA, the CDR3 is TGTGCCAGCAGCCCAGGACGGGGGAGGGCCTGGAATGAGCAGTTCTTC. Protein: CASSPGRGRAWNEQFF. Combining the CDR3 with reference TRBV7-2 and TRBJ2-1 gives the whole variable domain GAGVSQSPSNKVTEKGKDVELRCDPISGHTALYWYRQSLGQGLEFLIYFQGNSAPDKSGLPSDRFSAERTGGSVSTLTIQRTQQEDSAVYLCASSPGRGRAWNEQFFGPGTRLTVL.

This clonotype showed up many times. The CDR3 DNA is TGTGCCACCACGTCCGGATACGAGCAGTACTTC. Its translation: CATTSGYEQYF. The J gene is TRBJ2-7, the V gene TRBV2; D remains ambiguous. The V and J ends lost 10 bases and 4 bases respectively, with 11 bases between them. Germline V gene lookup returns CDR1 SNHLY and CDR2 FYNNEI. The CDR3 covers 11 residues.

The chain combines TRBV27 with TRBJ1-2; tentatively, D is TRBD1 (5 bases). The CDR3 totals 16 residues. Germline CDR1 is MNHEY and CDR2 is SMNVEV (reference sequence). The V gene lost 5 bases and the J gene lost 0 bases, with 16 bases spanning the gap. Written as DNA, the CDR3 is TGTGCCAGCAGTACAATGCAGGGAGTAGCTAACTATGGCTACACCTTC. Protein product: CASSTMQGVANYGYTF.

This clonotype was recorded many times. The chain combines TRBV7-9 with TRBJ2-4, with D perhaps TRBD1 or TRBD2 (5 bases each). The CDR3 has 12 residues. Germline CDR1 SEHNR, CDR2 FQNEAQ (reference sequence). Between the trimmed V and J ends, which lost 3 bases and 9 bases, there was a span of 9 bases. The CDR3 coding sequence is TGTGCCAGCAGCTTGACCGGGACCATTCAGTACTTC. It specifies CASSLTGTIQYF.

The table lists this clonotype with many counts. V is TRBV28 and J is TRBJ2-5, with 7 bases that match TRBD1. Germline V CDR1 and CDR2: MDHEN, SYDVKM. The V gene end was trimmed by 2 bases and the J gene end by 13 bases; junction bases not matched to a gene: 7. This CDR3 is 12 amino acids long. CDR3 amino acids: CASSLRWDRTYF. The CDR3 DNA is TGTGCCAGCAGTTTAAGGTGGGACAGAACGTACTTC. Combining the CDR3 with reference TRBV28 and TRBJ2-5 gives the whole variable domain DVKVTQSSRYLVKRTGEKVFLECVQDMDHENMFWYRQDPGLGLRLIYFSYDVKMKEKGDIPEGYSVSREKKERFSLILESASTNQTSMYLCASSLRWDRTYFGPGTRLLVL.

This clonotype was counted only a few times. The chain combines TRBV7-8 with TRBJ2-3; no clear D. CDR1 SGHVS and CDR2 FQNEAQ come from the germline V gene. The CDR3 has 17 residues. Trimming shortened V by 1 base and J by 1 base, and 15 bases separated the two germline ends. The CDR3 reads CASSLGRYRGRTDTQYF. DNA of the CDR3: TGTGCCAGCAGCTTAGGACGGTACCGAGGACGCACAGATACGCAGTATTTT.

This clonotype has at least ten counts. The chain uses TRBV11-2 and TRBJ1-2; no firm D call. The germline V and J ends were trimmed by 3 bases and 4 bases, with 15 bases remaining between them. CDR1 is SGHAT, CDR2 FQNNGV, per germline. The CDR3 contains 15 residues. The CDR3 reads CASSFKTGVGYGYTF. The CDR3 DNA sequence: TGTGCCAGCAGCTTTAAGACCGGGGTAGGCTATGGCTACACCTTC.

This clonotype was seen repeatedly, ten times or more. The V and J genes are TRBV28 and TRBJ1-6; weak D call: TRBD1 (6 bases). The length of the CDR3 is 13 residues. V was clipped by 5 bases and J by 10 bases, with 12 bases between them. Germline values: CDR1 MDHEN, CDR2 SYDVKM. The CDR3 region has the DNA TGTGCCAGCAGTCCTGACAGGCTCTCACCCCTCCACTTT. Protein: CASSPDRLSPLHF. Together with reference TRBV28 and TRBJ1-6, the CDR3 gives the full variable domain: DVKVTQSSRYLVKRTGEKVFLECVQDMDHENMFWYRQDPGLGLRLIYFSYDVKMKEKGDIPEGYSVSREKKERFSLILESASTNQTSMYLCASSPDRLSPLHFGNGTRLTVT.

In its sample, this clonotype was seen many times. Written as DNA, the CDR3 is TGTGCCAGCAGCTTAGCGCCTCCGGGGACAGGGGCGAGTCAGCCCCAGCATTTT. This gives the protein CASSLAPPGTGASQPQHF. The rearrangement uses TRBV7-8 and TRBJ1-5; 10 nucleotides line up with TRBD1. CDR1 is SGHVS and CDR2 is FQNEAQ in the germline V gene. CDR3 length: 18 amino acids. Unmatched junction bases numbered 11, after V lost 0 bases and J lost 6 bases.

The rearrangement joins TRBV30 to TRBJ2-3; no definite D call. Germline V gene data show CDR1 as GTSNPN and CDR2 as SVGIG (reference sequence). Trimming left V 2 bases short and J 9 bases short, with 9 bases between. The CDR3 loop spans 11 amino acids. The CDR3 reads CAWSTIDTQYF. CDR3 DNA sequence: TGTGCCTGGAGTACAATTGACACGCAGTATTTT.